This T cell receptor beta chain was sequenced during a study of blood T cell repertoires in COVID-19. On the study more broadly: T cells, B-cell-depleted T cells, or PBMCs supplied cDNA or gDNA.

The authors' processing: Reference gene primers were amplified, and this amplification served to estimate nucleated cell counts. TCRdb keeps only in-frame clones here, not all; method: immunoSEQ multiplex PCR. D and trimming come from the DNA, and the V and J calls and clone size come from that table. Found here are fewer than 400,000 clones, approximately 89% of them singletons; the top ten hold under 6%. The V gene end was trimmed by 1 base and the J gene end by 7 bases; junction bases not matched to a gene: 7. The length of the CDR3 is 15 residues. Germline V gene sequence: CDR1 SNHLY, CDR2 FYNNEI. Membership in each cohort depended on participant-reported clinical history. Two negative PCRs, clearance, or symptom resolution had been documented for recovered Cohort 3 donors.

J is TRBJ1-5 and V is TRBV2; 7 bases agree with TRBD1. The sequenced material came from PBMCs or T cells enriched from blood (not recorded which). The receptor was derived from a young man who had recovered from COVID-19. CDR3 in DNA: TGTGCCAGCAGTGAAGGAGGGGGCGCGGGGCAGCCCCAGCATTTT. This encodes CASSEGGGAGQPQHF.